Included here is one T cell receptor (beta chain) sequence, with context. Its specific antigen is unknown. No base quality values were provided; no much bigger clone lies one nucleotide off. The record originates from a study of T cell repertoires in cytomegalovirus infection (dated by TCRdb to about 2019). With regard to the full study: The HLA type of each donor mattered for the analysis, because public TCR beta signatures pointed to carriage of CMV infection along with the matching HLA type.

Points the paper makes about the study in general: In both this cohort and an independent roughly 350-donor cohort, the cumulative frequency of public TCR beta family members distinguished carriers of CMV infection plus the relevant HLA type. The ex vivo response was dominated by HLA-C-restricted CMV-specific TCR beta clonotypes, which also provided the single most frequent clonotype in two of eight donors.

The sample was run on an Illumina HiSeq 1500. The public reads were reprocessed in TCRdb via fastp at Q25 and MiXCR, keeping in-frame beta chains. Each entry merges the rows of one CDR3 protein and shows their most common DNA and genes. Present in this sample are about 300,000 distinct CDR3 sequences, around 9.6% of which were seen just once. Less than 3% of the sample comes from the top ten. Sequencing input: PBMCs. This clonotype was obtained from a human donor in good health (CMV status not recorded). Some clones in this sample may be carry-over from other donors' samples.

The nucleotides read TGTGCCAGCAGCCAACTAGCGTCCTCCTACAATGAGCAGTTCTTC. This translates into CASSQLASSYNEQFF. The chain is assembled from TRBV11-2 and TRBJ2-1; TRBD2 fits 7 bases in the junction. Clipping removes 5 bases from V and 0 bases from J, with 4 as the unmatched junction base count. CDR3 length: 15 amino acids, cysteine to phenylalanine. Here the CDR3 DNA is all that survives: 45 bases in frame from base 1. For CDR1 and CDR2, the germline V gene lists SGHAT and FQNNGV. Where the CDR3 stops, the reference TRBV11-2 and TRBJ2-1 genes take over; the full variable domain is EAGVAQSPRYKIIEKRQSVAFWCNPISGHATLYWYQQILGQGPKLLIQFQNNGVVDDSQLPKDRFSAERLKGVDSTLKIQPAKLEDSAVYLCASSQLASSYNEQFFGPGTRLTVL.